Following are 32 T cell receptor beta chains from one sample sequenced in a study of CD8+CD57+ T cells in acquired aplastic anemia. Individuals selected for sequencing had exhibited CD8+CD57+ cell expansion on flow cytometry. Genomic DNA acted as the template from which TCR beta VDJ combination and CDR3 sequence profiling were carried out. TCRdb recomputed calls from the reads with MiXCR, one row per CDR3 protein. The top ten hold 1% to 1.5% of the sample, which has approximately 300,000 distinct CDR3 sequences, 45% to 65% seen once. Material: sorted CD4+, CD8+, or CD8+CD57+ T cells (not recorded which) from PBMCs. The source is a human donor with aplastic anemia.

J is TRBJ2-7 and V is TRBV19; no clear D gene. The CDR3 totals 14 residues. The germline V and J ends were trimmed by 2 bases and 1 base, with 9 bases remaining between them. Germline V gene sequence: CDR1 LNHDA, CDR2 SQIVND (reference sequence). The CDR3, as DNA: TGTGCCAGTAGTATAACCGGCCCATCCTACGAGCAGTACTTC. Its translation: CASSITGPSYEQYF. The full variable domain, in which reference TRBV19 and TRBJ2-7 provide the parts outside the CDR3, is DGGITQSPKYLFRKEGQNVTLSCEQNLNHDAMYWYRQDPGQGLRLIYYSQIVNDFQKGDIAEGYSVSREKKESFPLTVTSAQKNPTAFYLCASSITGPSYEQYFGPGTRLTVT.

This clonotype has only one observation. J is TRBJ2-5 and V is TRBV19; 10 bases map to TRBD2. Germline lookup yields CDR1 LNHDA and CDR2 SQIVND (reference sequence). V lost 5 bases, J lost 1 base, and 4 bases stayed unmatched. The CDR3 consists of 15 residues. In DNA, the CDR3 is TGTGCCAGTAGTCGACTAGCGGGCGCCCAAGAGACCCAGTACTTC. It yields the protein CASSRLAGAQETQYF. The variable domain in full, completed from reference TRBV19 and TRBJ2-5, reads DGGITQSPKYLFRKEGQNVTLSCEQNLNHDAMYWYRQDPGQGLRLIYYSQIVNDFQKGDIAEGYSVSREKKESFPLTVTSAQKNPTAFYLCASSRLAGAQETQYFGPGTRLLVL.

The chain couples TRBV7-9 to TRBJ2-7, with 16 bases aligning to TRBD2. Germline V gives CDR1 SEHNR, CDR2 FQNEAQ (reference sequence). J gave up 4 bases and V 5 bases, and 8 bases lay outside the gene matches. The CDR3 contains 17 residues. The CDR3 region is CASSQGLAGGQGYEQYF. The CDR3 DNA reads TGTGCCAGCAGCCAGGGACTAGCGGGGGGGCAGGGGTACGAGCAGTACTTC.

The chain joins TRBV15 to TRBJ2-2; D unresolved. The germline CDR1 and CDR2 sequences are LNHNV and YYDKDF (reference sequence). The ends were cut back, 5 bases at V and 3 bases at J, with 1 base in the middle. This CDR3 comprises 11 residues. CDR3 amino acids: CATSDTGELFF. The CDR3 DNA is TGTGCCACCAGCGACACCGGGGAGCTGTTTTTT.

CDR3 loop: CASSRGPRYGYTF. The CDR3 DNA reads TGTGCCAGCAGCCGGGGACCACGCTATGGCTACACCTTC. The chain uses TRBV11-3 and TRBJ1-2, with D perhaps matching TRBD1 (5 bases). Germline-derived CDR1 and CDR2 are SGHNT and YENEEA. Trimming removed 5 bases from V and 4 bases from J, with 11 bases in between. This CDR3 is built from 13 residues.

The J gene is TRBJ2-1, the V gene TRBV5-4, with D possibly TRBD2 on 5 matching bases. Germline V lookup: CDR1 SGHNT, CDR2 YYREEE (reference sequence). V was clipped by 4 bases and J by 5 bases, with 7 bases between them. The CDR3 is made up of 12 amino acids. Here the CDR3 DNA reads TGTGCCAGCAGCCCGGGAAACAATGAGCAGTTCTTC. This codes for CASSPGNNEQFF.

The chain links TRBV19 to TRBJ1-2; TRBD1 matches 7 bases. The junction had 13 bases not matched to a gene; V was cut back by 10 bases and J by 8 bases. The CDR3 is 13 residues long. The germline gives CDR1 LNHDA, CDR2 SQIVND (reference sequence). The CDR3 is CANSFLSTGGYTF. The CDR3 nucleotides are TGTGCCAATAGCTTCCTTTCGACAGGGGGCTACACCTTC. Looking up the rest from reference TRBV19 and TRBJ1-2 gives the full variable domain: DGGITQSPKYLFRKEGQNVTLSCEQNLNHDAMYWYRQDPGQGLRLIYYSQIVNDFQKGDIAEGYSVSREKKESFPLTVTSAQKNPTAFYLCANSFLSTGGYTFGSGTRLTVV.

This clonotype was observed many times. The chain is built from TRBV24-1 and TRBJ2-2; 11 bases match TRBD2. The germline V gene has CDR1 KGHDR and CDR2 SFDVKD. Trimming at V came to 5 bases and at J to 2 bases, leaving 6 bases not matched to a gene. This CDR3 is 17 amino acids long. The CDR3, as DNA: TGTGCCACCAGTGTCGAACTAGCGGGGGTAAACACCGGGGAGCTGTTTTTT. Amino acids: CATSVELAGVNTGELFF.

This rearrangement joins TRBV10-3 to TRBJ1-2, with 7 bases identical to TRBD1. From germline, CDR1 is ENHRY and CDR2 SYGVKD. This CDR3 has 14 amino acids. Trimming cost V 4 bases and J 8 bases; bases outside gene matches: 10. The CDR3 nucleotides read TGTGCCATCAGTGCGGAGGGGGCAGGTTCGGGCTACACCTTC. It yields the protein CAISAEGAGSGYTF.

The chain couples TRBV20-1 to TRBJ2-4; D perhaps matches TRBD2 (5 bases). The V gene lost 5 bases and the J gene lost 12 bases, with 26 bases spanning the gap. The germline V gene encodes CDR1 DFQATT and CDR2 SNEGSKA (reference sequence). This CDR3 is 15 amino acids long. CDR3 nucleotides: TGCAGTGCTCGTGGCGGCAGCGAGGGCCCTTTTGGTCAGTACTTC. Encoded protein: CSARGGSEGPFGQYF.

This clonotype was detected many times. CDR3 sequence (DNA): TGCGCCAGCAGCCCTAGCGGGAGCTCCTACAATGAGCAGTTCTTC. It encodes CASSPSGSSYNEQFF. V is TRBV5-1 and J is TRBJ2-1; 10 positions match TRBD2. V was clipped by 4 bases and J by 0 bases; unmatched bases: 1. Germline CDR1 reads SGHRS; CDR2 reads YFSETQ. There are 15 residues in the CDR3.

The chain employs TRBV20-1 and TRBJ2-3, with 9 bases matching TRBD2. The CDR3 covers 14 residues. The V and J ends lost 6 bases and 3 bases, in that order; junction bases with no gene match: 7. Germline V gene sequence: CDR1 DFQATT, CDR2 SNEGSKA (reference sequence). CDR3 residues: CSAASGLATDTQYF. The CDR3 DNA sequence: TGCAGTGCGGCCTCGGGACTAGCAACAGATACGCAGTATTTT.

This clonotype was detected ten times or more. This chain connects TRBV6-4 to TRBJ2-3, with no clear D. V lost 3 bases to trimming and J lost 4 bases, with 11 bases between them. The germline gives CDR1 MRHNA, CDR2 SNTAGT. The CDR3 has 14 amino acids. The chain's CDR3 is CASSESGSSDTQYF. For the CDR3, the DNA is TGTGCCAGCAGTGAATCGGGTTCTTCAGATACGCAGTATTTT.

As for this clonotype: A much bigger clone sits one base away, suggesting this may be a read error. This chain links TRBV27 with TRBJ2-7; D is unclear. The CDR3 contains 13 residues. Germline loops: CDR1 MNHEY, CDR2 SMNVEV (reference sequence). The CDR3 spells CSSSLSPPYEQYF. The CDR3 DNA is TGTTCCAGCAGTTTATCCCCCCCTTACGAGCAGTACTTC.

The chain employs TRBV15 and TRBJ2-2; either TRBD1 or TRBD2 may fit D (6 bases each). Germline-derived CDR1 and CDR2 are LNHNV and YYDKDF (reference sequence). The CDR3 loop spans 15 amino acids. The ends were cut back, 7 bases at V and 0 bases at J, with 12 bases in the middle. The CDR3: CATTRGGPNTGELFF. The CDR3 DNA is TGTGCCACCACCCGAGGGGGGCCGAACACCGGGGAGCTGTTTTTT.

This chain links TRBV14 with TRBJ1-1; 7 bases map to TRBD1. Germline-derived CDR1 and CDR2 are SGHDN and FVKESK. The V and J ends lost 4 bases and 1 base, in that order; junction bases with no gene match: 3. The CDR3 sequence is 14 residues long. The CDR3 DNA sequence: TGTGCCAGCAGCCTTCGGACAGGGAACACTGAAGCTTTCTTT. Encoded protein: CASSLRTGNTEAFF. Variable domain in full (rest from reference TRBV14 and TRBJ1-1): EAGVTQFPSHSVIEKGQTVTLRCDPISGHDNLYWYRRVMGKEIKFLLHFVKESKQDESGMPNNRFLAERTGGTYSTLKVQPAELEDSGVYFCASSLRTGNTEAFFGQGTRLTVV.

This chain connects TRBV7-2 to TRBJ2-7; TRBD2 is a possible D gene (6 bases). The V end lost 4 bases, the J end lost 3 bases, and 16 bases lay between the germline ends. CDR1 is SGHTA, CDR2 FQGNSA, per germline. The CDR3 is 15 amino acids. The CDR3 DNA reads as TGTGCCAGCAGCTACCGTAGCGGCCCTTACTACGAGCAGTACTTC. Protein: CASSYRSGPYYEQYF.

The chain combines TRBV6-4 with TRBJ1-6; 7 positions match TRBD1. J gave up 5 bases and V 6 bases, and 4 bases lay outside the gene matches. Germline lookup yields CDR1 MRHNA and CDR2 SNTAGT. This CDR3 is 14 amino acids long. The CDR3 loop reads CASRDGTDNSPLHF. CDR3 bases: TGTGCCAGCAGGGACGGGACAGATAATTCACCCCTCCACTTT.

The rearrangement links TRBV7-8 to TRBJ2-7, with unresolved D. This CDR3 is built from 14 residues. Germline CDR1 and CDR2: SGHVS and FQNEAQ. V was clipped by 0 bases and J by 3 bases, with 9 bases between them. The CDR3 region has the DNA TGTGCCAGCAGCTTAGCTTCTAGGAGCTACGAGCAGTACTTC. The encoded protein is CASSLASRSYEQYF.

V is TRBV9 and J is TRBJ2-7; 7 bases are shared with TRBD2. J was trimmed by 3 bases and V by 0 bases; bases with no gene match: 6. In germline, CDR1 is SGDLS, CDR2 YYNGEE. This CDR3 spans 15 amino acids. The DNA for the CDR3 is TGTGCCAGCAGCGTAGACAGCGGGAACGGCTACGAGCAGTACTTC. This sequence encodes CASSVDSGNGYEQYF.

The rearrangement links TRBV7-9 to TRBJ2-3; no clear D. The CDR3 consists of 15 residues. CDR1 SEHNR and CDR2 FQNEAQ come from the germline V gene (reference sequence). Trimming shortened V by 5 bases and J by 2 bases, and 14 bases separated the two germline ends. DNA for the CDR3: TGTGCCAGCAGCCCCATAATCGGCAACACAGATACGCAGTATTTT. Residues: CASSPIIGNTDTQYF.

This clonotype was seen ten or more times. This chain links TRBV6-1 with TRBJ2-5; 10 bases fit TRBD2. V shed 7 bases and J 4 bases; nucleotides not matched to a gene: 6. The CDR3 has 14 residues. Germline CDR1 is MNHNS and CDR2 is SASEGT. CDR3: CASTLAGGGETQYF. The CDR3 bases are TGTGCCAGCACCTTAGCGGGGGGAGGAGAGACCCAGTACTTC.

The rearrangement links TRBV25-1 to TRBJ1-6, with D unclear. Trimming took 1 base from V and 6 from J, leaving 4 bases between them. The CDR3 extends over 13 amino acids. The germline V gene has CDR1 MGHDK and CDR2 SYGVNS. DNA of the CDR3: TGTGCCAGCAGTGAATTTGGTAATTCACCCCTCCACTTT. Its translation is CASSEFGNSPLHF. The whole variable domain, filled in from reference TRBV25-1 and TRBJ1-6, reads EADIYQTPRYLVIGTGKKITLECSQTMGHDKMYWYQQDPGMELHLIHYSYGVNSTEKGDLSSESTVSRIRTEHFPLTLESARPSHTSQYLCASSEFGNSPLHFGNGTRLTVT.

This clonotype appeared many times. The gene calls are TRBV6-1 and TRBJ1-4, with TRBD1 matching over 7 bases. The junction had 6 bases not matched to a gene; V was cut back by 6 bases and J by 8 bases. The CDR3 sequence is 13 residues long. CDR1 MNHNS and CDR2 SASEGT come from the germline V gene. The CDR3 bases are TGTGCCAGCAGGGGGGGACAGATAGAAAAACTGTTTTTT. It codes for CASRGGQIEKLFF.

The chain has TRBV7-2 and TRBJ2-5; D gene unclear. Germline values: CDR1 SGHTA, CDR2 FQGNSA. This CDR3 has 14 amino acids. V lost 2 bases and J lost 1, with 8 bases in between. The CDR3 nucleotides read TGTGCCAGCAGCTTAATTGGGGTCCAAGAGACCCAGTACTTC. The encoded protein is CASSLIGVQETQYF.

This clonotype came up a few times. The chain is built from TRBV5-1 and TRBJ1-6; D unclear. CDR1 is SGHRS and CDR2 is YFSETQ in the germline V gene. V was trimmed by 0 bases and J by 1 base, leaving 20 bases between them. This CDR3 has 20 residues. CDR3: CASSLASGEVSLSYNSPLHF. Here the CDR3 DNA reads TGCGCCAGCAGCTTGGCTAGCGGGGAGGTATCCTTATCCTATAATTCACCCCTCCACTTT.

This clonotype was recorded a few times. V and J are TRBV10-3 and TRBJ1-2; no reliable D call. Germline CDR1 is ENHRY and CDR2 is SYGVKD. V lost 0 bases and J lost 3, with 11 bases in between. The CDR3 is 15 residues long. Here the CDR3 DNA reads TGTGCCATCAGTGAGTCGCCCAGGAGAGACTATGGCTACACCTTC. Translation: CAISESPRRDYGYTF.

As regards this clonotype: A junction end diverges from the germline sequence, so it may reflect a read error. The chain employs TRBV6-5 and TRBJ1-2; no reliable D call. CDR1 is MNHEY and CDR2 is SVGAGI in the germline V gene. The CDR3 sequence is 13 residues long. DNA of the CDR3: TGTGCCAGCAGCCGGTACATTGGCTATGGCTACACGTTC. Encoded protein: CASSRYIGYGYTF.

This clonotype was counted at least ten times. The gene calls are TRBV20-1 and TRBJ2-3; weak D call: TRBD2 (6 bases). Germline CDR1 DFQATT, CDR2 SNEGSKA (reference sequence). The V gene lost 0 bases and the J gene lost 11 bases, with 27 bases spanning the gap. The CDR3 totals 17 residues. CDR3 in amino acids: CSARDEWGAGRARGQYF. CDR3 sequence (DNA): TGCAGTGCTAGAGATGAGTGGGGAGCGGGCAGGGCGCGAGGGCAGTATTTT.

This clonotype showed up just a few times. The V gene is TRBV12-3 or TRBV12-4, the J gene TRBJ2-7; D unresolved. Trimming took off 3 bases at V and 6 bases at J, with 6 bases between the two ends. This CDR3 region has 11 residues. CDR3 residues: CASSFLGEQYF. The CDR3 DNA is TGTGCCAGCAGTTTTCTGGGCGAGCAGTACTTC.

This clonotype came up a few times. A read error may explain this, as a much larger clone is one base away. V and J are TRBV5-1 and TRBJ2-7; D is possibly TRBD1 or TRBD2 (5 bases each). This CDR3 has 14 residues. V was cut by 7 bases and J by 7 bases, with 21 bases left in between. Looked up from germline, CDR1 is SGHRS and CDR2 is YFSETQ. CDR3 DNA: TGCGCCAGCGGCCCGGGACCACTGGAACGAGAGCAGTACTTC. Its translation is CASGPGPLEREQYF.

About this clonotype: The CDR3 does not end in the conserved phenylalanine or tryptophan, so this is likely a read error. The genes are TRBV15 and TRBJ2-2; D assignment may be TRBD1 or TRBD2 (5 bases each). This CDR3 region has 13 residues. Looked up from germline, CDR1 is LNHNV and CDR2 is YYDKDF (reference sequence). The chain's CDR3 is CATRWGNPGELFC. In DNA, the CDR3 is TGTGCCACCCGCTGGGGGAACCCCGGGGAGCTGTTTTGT.